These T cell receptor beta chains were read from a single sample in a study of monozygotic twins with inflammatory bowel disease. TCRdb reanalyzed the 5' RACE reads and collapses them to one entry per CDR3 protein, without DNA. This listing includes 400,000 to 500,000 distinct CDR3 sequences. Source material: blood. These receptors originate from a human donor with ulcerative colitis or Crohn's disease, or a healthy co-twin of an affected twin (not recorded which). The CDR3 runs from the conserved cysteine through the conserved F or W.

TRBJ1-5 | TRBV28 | CASSLSGTDQPQHF
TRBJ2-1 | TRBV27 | CASTPARALHNEQFF
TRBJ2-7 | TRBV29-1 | CSVRQGASYEQYF
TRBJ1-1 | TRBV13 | CASSPETQDGAFF
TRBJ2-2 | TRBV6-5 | CASSYSSSGELFF
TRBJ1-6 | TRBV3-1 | CASSPWTGDNSPLHF
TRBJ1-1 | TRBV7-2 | CASSSRPGSNTEAFF
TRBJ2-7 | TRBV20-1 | CSVWDRSYEQYF
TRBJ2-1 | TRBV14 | CASSQGFVGNEQFF
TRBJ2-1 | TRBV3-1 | CASSLTSGHIHEQFF
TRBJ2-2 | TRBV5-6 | CASRSHLGELFF
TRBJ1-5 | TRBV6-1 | CASSKTPGQGRNQPQHF
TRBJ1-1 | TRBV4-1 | CASSQGRGTEAFF
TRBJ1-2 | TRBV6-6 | CASSYSRPNYGYTF
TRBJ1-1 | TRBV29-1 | CSVVDRQGNTEAFF
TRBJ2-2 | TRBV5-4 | CASSNTGELFF
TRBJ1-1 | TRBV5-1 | CASSLEVTGATEAFF
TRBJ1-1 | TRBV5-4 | CASSLEASRDTEAFF
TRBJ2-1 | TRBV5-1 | CASLPGTASGRFFF
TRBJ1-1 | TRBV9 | CASSVNERATEAFF
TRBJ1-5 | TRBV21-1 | CASKRGGYQPQHF
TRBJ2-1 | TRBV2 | CASRGPGLGQFF
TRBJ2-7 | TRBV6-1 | CASSRSGGQFGEQYF
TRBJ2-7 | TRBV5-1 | CASSLGSGAFSYEQYF
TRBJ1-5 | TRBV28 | CASSPRRTNQPQHF
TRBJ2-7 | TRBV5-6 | CASRPAGGPYEQYF
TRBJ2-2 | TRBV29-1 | CSVARRDASNTGELFF
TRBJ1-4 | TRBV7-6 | CASSSGQQTTNEKLFF
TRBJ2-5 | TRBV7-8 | CASSLMMGVQETQYF